This TCR beta chain is drawn from a study of glioma-infiltrating T cells. Findings and caveats of the study: Non-neoplastic patients had below-expected tissue-blood divergence, while all gliomas exceeded expectation. Tissue and blood shared very few CDR3 sequences.

This CDR3 comprises 17 residues. The germline gives CDR1 MGHRA, CDR2 YSYEKL. After removal of 0 bases from V and 2 bases from J, the junction contained 7 bases not matched to a gene. The iRepertoire nested amplicon-rescue multiplex PCR amplified TCR alpha and beta CDR3s from RNA. One-step reverse transcription and amplification started from about 100-400 ng of tissue mRNA or PBMC total RNA. TCRdb reprocessed the multiplex PCR reads via MiXCR and lists one record per CDR3 protein. Of around 120,000 distinct CDR3 sequences listed, approximately 26% are singletons. A word on this clonotype: Antigen: not known.

This clonotype was obtained from a human donor with low-grade glioma or glioblastoma, undergoing nonglioma brain surgery, or in good health (not recorded which). Input material: glioma tissue, nonneoplastic brain tissue, or PBMCs (not recorded which). The chain has TRBV4-1 and TRBJ2-5; the match to TRBD2 covers 9 bases. The CDR3 bases are TGCGCCAGCAGCCAAGATTGGCTAGCGGGGCCGCAAGAGACCCAGTACTTC. Its protein is CASSQDWLAGPQETQYF.